This T cell receptor beta chain stems from a study of shared clonotypes between healthy human individuals. Points from the study as a whole: Non-shared clonotypes displayed generation probabilities falling below those of clonotypes present in all four donors. Sharing across four donors was highest in naive CD4 (around 5%) and lowest in memory CD8 (roughly 0.4%). Rarefaction exposed incomplete sorted-subset sequencing despite large depth.

Recent acute infections and vaccinations were absent in the healthy HIV-negative adult donors. Using immunoSEQ multiplex PCR, the repertoire was profiled, and TCRdb retains in-frame clones only, with some absent. The sample includes approximately 2.3 million clones, approximately 95% of them seen just once. On this clone itself: Its specificity is not known.

The CDR3 sequence is 14 residues long. Germline loops: CDR1 SGHTA, CDR2 FQGTGA. The V segment lost 4 bases and the J segment 5 bases; nucleotides outside the gene matches: 3. The sequenced material came from naive CD4+ T cells from PBMCs. Documented subset: CD45RA+ positively selected. The J gene is TRBJ2-5, the V gene TRBV7-3, with TRBD2 matching over 11 bases. This clonotype originated in a young man in good health. Some clones in this sample may be carry-over from other donors' samples. CDR3 DNA: TGTGCCAGCAGCTATAGCGGGAGGGCGGAGACCCAGTACTTC. Its translation is CASSYSGRAETQYF. The whole variable domain, filled in from reference TRBV7-3 and TRBJ2-5, reads GAGVSQTPSNKVTEKGKYVELRCDPISGHTALYWYRQSLGQGPEFLIYFQGTGAADDSGLPNDRFFAVRPEGSVSTLKIQRTERGDSAVYLCASSYSGRAETQYFGPGTRLLVL.